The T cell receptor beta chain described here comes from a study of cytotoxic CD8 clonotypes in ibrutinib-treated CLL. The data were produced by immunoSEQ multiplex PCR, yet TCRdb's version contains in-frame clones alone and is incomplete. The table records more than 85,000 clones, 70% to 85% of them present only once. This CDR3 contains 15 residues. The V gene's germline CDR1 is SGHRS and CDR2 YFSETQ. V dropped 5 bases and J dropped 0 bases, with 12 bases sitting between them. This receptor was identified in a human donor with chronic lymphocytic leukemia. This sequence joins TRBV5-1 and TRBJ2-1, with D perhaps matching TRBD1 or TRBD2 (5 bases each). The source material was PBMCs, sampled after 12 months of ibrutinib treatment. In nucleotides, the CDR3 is TGCGCCAGCAGTTTCTCAGGGAGCTCCTACAATGAGCAGTTCTTC. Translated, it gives CASSFSGSSYNEQFF.